Sequencing of this T cell receptor (beta chain) was carried out in a study of cytotoxic CD8 clonotypes in ibrutinib-treated CLL. Whole-study context: Response samples were obtained once patients had received a median 12 months of treatment, range 6 to 36. Study conclusions and caveats: Patients had baseline clonality above age-matched healthy donors, and this clonality moved with circulating CD8+ T-cell counts. Under treatment, the uncommon public clonotypes either contracted or remained stable. Clonality rose at ibrutinib response, held steady in sustained remission, and fell toward baseline at progression.

Per germline, CDR1 MNHEY and CDR2 SVGAGI. The CDR3 spans 14 residues. Between the trimmed V and J ends, which lost 8 bases and 10 bases, there was a span of 18 bases. The assay was immunoSEQ multiplex PCR, and TCRdb's table has in-frame clones only and misses some. This sample has 110,000 to 150,000 clones; roughly 76% occur once, and the top ten carry 4.5% to 6%. This clone was detected a few times. Its antigen is still unknown. The receptor comes from a human donor with chronic lymphocytic leukemia. The sample here was PBMCs, taken after 24 months of ibrutinib treatment. This chain joins TRBV6-5 and TRBJ1-6; no firm D call. The chain's CDR3 is CASGRAGSGSPLHF. The CDR3 DNA reads TGTGCCAGCGGCCGAGCGGGGAGTGGATCACCCCTCCACTTT.